This entry lists 5 T cell receptor beta chains sequenced from one sample in a study of PD-1 blockade in mismatch repair-deficient tumors. The data were produced by immunoSEQ multiplex PCR, yet TCRdb's version contains in-frame clones alone and is incomplete. The sample lists tens of thousands of clones, roughly 80% occurring once. The material sequenced was peripheral blood, taken 44 weeks after starting pembrolizumab. The receptors were sampled from an adult with mismatch repair-deficient cancer.

This sequence joins TRBV11-3 and TRBJ2-1; 8 positions match TRBD2. Germline V gene data show CDR1 as SGHNT and CDR2 as YENEEA. This CDR3 comprises 15 residues. V trimming: 3 bases; J trimming: 4 bases; junction bases outside the gene matches: 5. The CDR3 DNA reads TGTGCCAGCAGCTTTCAACTAGCGGATTACAATGAGCAGTTCTTC. Its translation: CASSFQLADYNEQFF.

Of note for this clone: Its ends do not fully match the called genes, so a read error is possible. The chain recombines TRBV7-7 with TRBJ2-5; TRBD1 matches 7 bases. The germline V gene encodes CDR1 SSHAT and CDR2 FNYEAQ (reference sequence). This CDR3 comprises 15 residues. The DNA of the CDR3 is TGTGCTAGCAGCTTAGTTTCAGGGGGAATTGAGACCCAGTACTTC. It specifies CASSLVSGGIETQYF. The variable domain in full, with the rest retrieved from reference TRBV7-7 and TRBJ2-5, is GAGVSQSPRYKVTKRGQDVTLRCDPISSHATLYWYQQALGQGPEFLTYFNYEAQPDKSGLPSDRFSAERPEGSISTLTIQRTEQRDSAMYRCASSLVSGGIETQYFGPGTRLLVL.

V and J are TRBV5-1 and TRBJ2-1; a weak D match, TRBD2 (6 bases). Trimming removed 6 bases at V and 8 bases at J, with 18 bases between. The CDR3 loop spans 14 amino acids. From germline, CDR1 is SGHRS and CDR2 YFSETQ. For the CDR3, the DNA is TGCGCCAGCACCATAGATGGGAGGAGCGATGAGCAGTTCTTC. This gives the protein CASTIDGRSDEQFF.

The V and J genes are TRBV19 and TRBJ2-4; 8 bases agree with TRBD1. Germline CDR1 and CDR2: LNHDA and SQIVND (reference sequence). The V gene end was trimmed by 5 bases and the J gene end by 3 bases; junction bases not matched to a gene: 6. The CDR3 is 15 residues long. CDR3 region: CASSPGQGVKNIQYF. The CDR3, as DNA: TGTGCCAGTAGTCCAGGACAGGGAGTCAAAAACATTCAGTACTTC.

The chain links TRBV11-2 to TRBJ2-3; 12 nucleotides match TRBD2. Per germline, CDR1 SGHAT and CDR2 FQNNGV. Unmatched junction bases numbered 7, after V lost 6 bases and J lost 3 bases. This CDR3 is 16 amino acids long. CDR3 nucleotide sequence: TGTGCCAGCAGTCATGTCACTAGCGGGAGGACAGATACGCAGTATTTT. Protein product: CASSHVTSGRTDTQYF.